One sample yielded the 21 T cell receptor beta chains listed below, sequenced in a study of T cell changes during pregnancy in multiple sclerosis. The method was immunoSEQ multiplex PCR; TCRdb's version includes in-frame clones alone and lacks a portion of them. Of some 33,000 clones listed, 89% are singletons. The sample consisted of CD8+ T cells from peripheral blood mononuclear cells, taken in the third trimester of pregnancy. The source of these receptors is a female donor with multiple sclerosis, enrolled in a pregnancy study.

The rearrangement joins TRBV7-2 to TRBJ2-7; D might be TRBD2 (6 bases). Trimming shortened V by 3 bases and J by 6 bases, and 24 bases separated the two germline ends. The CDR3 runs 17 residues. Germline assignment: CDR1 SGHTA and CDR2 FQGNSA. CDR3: CASSFLPSGTSPTEQYF. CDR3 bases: TGTGCCAGCAGCTTTCTACCCTCCGGGACTTCTCCTACCGAGCAGTACTTC.

The DNA for the CDR3 is TGTGCCAGCAGCTTAGAAGGGCAGGGTAGCAATCAGCCCCAGCATTTT. Its protein is CASSLEGQGSNQPQHF. The chain couples TRBV7-8 to TRBJ1-5; D is perhaps TRBD1 (5 bases). V was trimmed by 1 base and J by 0 bases, leaving 10 bases between them. Germline CDR1 is SGHVS and CDR2 is FQNEAQ. The CDR3 spans 16 residues.

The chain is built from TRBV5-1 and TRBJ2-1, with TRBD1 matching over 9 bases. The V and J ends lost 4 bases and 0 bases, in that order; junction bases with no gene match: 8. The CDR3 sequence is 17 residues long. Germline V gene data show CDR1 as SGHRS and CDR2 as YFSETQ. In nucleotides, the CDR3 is TGCGCCAGCAGCACTGAGGGACAGGGAAGCTCCTACAATGAGCAGTTCTTC. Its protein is CASSTEGQGSSYNEQFF.

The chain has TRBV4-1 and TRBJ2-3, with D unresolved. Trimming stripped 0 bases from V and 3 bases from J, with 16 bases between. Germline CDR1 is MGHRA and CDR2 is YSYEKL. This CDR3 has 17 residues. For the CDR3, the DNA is TGCGCCAGCAGCCAAGATTTCGGTGTATATCCAACAGATACGCAGTATTTT. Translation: CASSQDFGVYPTDTQYF.

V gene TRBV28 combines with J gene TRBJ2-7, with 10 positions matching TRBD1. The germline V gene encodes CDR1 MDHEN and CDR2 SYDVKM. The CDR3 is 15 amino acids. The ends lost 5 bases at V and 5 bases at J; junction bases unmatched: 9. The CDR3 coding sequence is TGTGCCAGCAGTCCCACGGGACAGGGGAACCACGAGCAGTACTTC. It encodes CASSPTGQGNHEQYF.

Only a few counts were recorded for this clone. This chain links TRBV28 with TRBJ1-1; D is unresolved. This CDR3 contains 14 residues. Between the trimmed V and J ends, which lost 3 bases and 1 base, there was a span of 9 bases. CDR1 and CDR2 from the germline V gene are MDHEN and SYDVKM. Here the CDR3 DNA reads TGTGCCAGCAGTTTGGTAGTTCGGAACACTGAAGCTTTCTTT. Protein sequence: CASSLVVRNTEAFF.

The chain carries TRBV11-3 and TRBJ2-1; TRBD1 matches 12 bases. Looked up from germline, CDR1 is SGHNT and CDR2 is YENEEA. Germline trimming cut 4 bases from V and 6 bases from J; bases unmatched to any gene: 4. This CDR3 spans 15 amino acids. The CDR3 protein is CASSSGQGAVNEQFF. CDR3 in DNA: TGTGCCAGCAGCTCGGGACAGGGGGCGGTCAATGAGCAGTTCTTC.

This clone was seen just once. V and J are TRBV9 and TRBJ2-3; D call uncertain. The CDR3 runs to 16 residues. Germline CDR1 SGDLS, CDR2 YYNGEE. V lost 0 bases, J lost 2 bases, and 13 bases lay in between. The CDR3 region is CASSVGGGSSTDTQYF. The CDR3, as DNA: TGTGCCAGCAGCGTAGGAGGCGGCTCTTCCACAGATACGCAGTATTTT.

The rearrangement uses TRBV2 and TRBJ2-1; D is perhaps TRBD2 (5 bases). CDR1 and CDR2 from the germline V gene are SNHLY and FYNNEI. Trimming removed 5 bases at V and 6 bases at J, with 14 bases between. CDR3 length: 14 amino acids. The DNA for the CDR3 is TGTGCCAGCAGTCCCCTTGGGCTAGCCAATGAGCAGTTCTTC. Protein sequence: CASSPLGLANEQFF.

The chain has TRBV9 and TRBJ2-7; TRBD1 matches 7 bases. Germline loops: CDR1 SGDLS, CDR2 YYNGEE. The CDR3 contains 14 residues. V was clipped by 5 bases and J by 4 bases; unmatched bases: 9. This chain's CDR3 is CASSMGDSPYEQYF. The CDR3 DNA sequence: TGTGCCAGCAGTATGGGGGACAGTCCTTACGAGCAGTACTTC.

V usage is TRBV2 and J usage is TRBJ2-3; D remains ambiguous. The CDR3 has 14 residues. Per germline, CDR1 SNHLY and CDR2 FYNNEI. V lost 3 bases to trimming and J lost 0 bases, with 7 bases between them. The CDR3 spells CASSEVGSTDTQYF. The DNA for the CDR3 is TGTGCCAGCAGTGAGGTCGGGAGCACAGATACGCAGTATTTT.

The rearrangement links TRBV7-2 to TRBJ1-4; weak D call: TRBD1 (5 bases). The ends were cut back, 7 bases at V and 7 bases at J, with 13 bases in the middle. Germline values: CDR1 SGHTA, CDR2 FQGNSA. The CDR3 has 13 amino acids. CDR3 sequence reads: CASNWGRGEKLFF. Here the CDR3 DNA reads TGTGCCAGCAACTGGGGTAGGGGTGAAAAACTGTTTTTT. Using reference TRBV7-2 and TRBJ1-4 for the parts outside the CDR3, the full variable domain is GAGVSQSPSNKVTEKGKDVELRCDPISGHTALYWYRQSLGQGLEFLIYFQGNSAPDKSGLPSDRFSAERTGGSVSTLTIQRTQQEDSAVYLCASNWGRGEKLFFGSGTQLSVL.

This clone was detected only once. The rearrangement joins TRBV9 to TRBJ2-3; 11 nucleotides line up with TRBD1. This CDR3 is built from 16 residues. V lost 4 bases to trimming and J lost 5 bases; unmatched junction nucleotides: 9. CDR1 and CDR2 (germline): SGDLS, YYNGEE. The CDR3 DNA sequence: TGTGCCAGCAGCAACCCCCGGGACAGGGGGGAAGATACGCAGTATTTT. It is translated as CASSNPRDRGEDTQYF.

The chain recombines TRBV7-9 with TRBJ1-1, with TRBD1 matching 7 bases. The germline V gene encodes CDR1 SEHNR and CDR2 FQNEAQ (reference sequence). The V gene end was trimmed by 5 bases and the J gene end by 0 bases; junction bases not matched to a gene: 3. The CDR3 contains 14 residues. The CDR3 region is CASSGDRLNTEAFF. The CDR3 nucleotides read TGTGCCAGCAGCGGGGACAGACTGAACACTGAAGCTTTCTTT.

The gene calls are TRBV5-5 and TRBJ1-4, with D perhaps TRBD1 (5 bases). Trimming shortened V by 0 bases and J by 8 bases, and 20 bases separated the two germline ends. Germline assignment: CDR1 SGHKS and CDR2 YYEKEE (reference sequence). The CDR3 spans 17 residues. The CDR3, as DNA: TGTGCCAGCAGCTTGGAAGTAACCGGGGGAGGACGGGAAAAACTGTTTTTT. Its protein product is CASSLEVTGGGREKLFF.

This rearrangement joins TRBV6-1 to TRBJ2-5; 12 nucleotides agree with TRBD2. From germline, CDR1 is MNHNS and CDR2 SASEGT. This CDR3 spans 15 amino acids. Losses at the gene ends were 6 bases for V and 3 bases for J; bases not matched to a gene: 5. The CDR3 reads CASRRTSGGKETQYF. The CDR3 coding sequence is TGTGCCAGCAGGCGTACTAGCGGGGGGAAAGAGACCCAGTACTTC.

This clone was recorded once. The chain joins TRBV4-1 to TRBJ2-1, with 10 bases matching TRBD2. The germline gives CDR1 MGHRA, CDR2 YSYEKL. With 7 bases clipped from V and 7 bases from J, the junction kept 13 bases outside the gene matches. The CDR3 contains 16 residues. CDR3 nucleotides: TGCGCCAGCACCCCCTTGGCTAGCGGGAGAAATAATGAGCAGTTCTTC. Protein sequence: CASTPLASGRNNEQFF.

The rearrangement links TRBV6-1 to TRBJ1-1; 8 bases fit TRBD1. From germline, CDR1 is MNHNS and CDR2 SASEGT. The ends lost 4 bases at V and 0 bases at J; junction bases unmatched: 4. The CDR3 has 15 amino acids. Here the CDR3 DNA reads TGTGCCAGCAGTGCCCGGGACAGGCTGAACACTGAAGCTTTCTTT. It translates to CASSARDRLNTEAFF.

This CDR3 is CASSVEASGRLWFF. The CDR3, as DNA: TGTGCCAGCAGCGTAGAGGCTAGCGGGAGACTATGGTTCTTC. The chain couples TRBV9 to TRBJ2-1, with TRBD2 matching 10 bases. Germline V gene data show CDR1 as SGDLS and CDR2 as YYNGEE. CDR3 size: 14 residues. The V and J ends lost 0 bases and 15 bases, in that order; junction bases with no gene match: 9.

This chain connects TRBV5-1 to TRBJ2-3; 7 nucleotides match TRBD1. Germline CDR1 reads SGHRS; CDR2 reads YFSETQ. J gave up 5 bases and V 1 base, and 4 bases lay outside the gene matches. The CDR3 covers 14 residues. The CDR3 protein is CASSLIPGGDTQYF. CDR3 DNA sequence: TGCGCCAGCAGCTTGATCCCAGGGGGAGATACGCAGTATTTT. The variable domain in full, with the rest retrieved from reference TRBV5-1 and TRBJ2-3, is KAGVTQTPRYLIKTRGQQVTLSCSPISGHRSVSWYQQTPGQGLQFLFEYFSETQRNKGNFPGRFSGRQFSNSRSEMNVSTLELGDSALYLCASSLIPGGDTQYFGPGTRLTVL.

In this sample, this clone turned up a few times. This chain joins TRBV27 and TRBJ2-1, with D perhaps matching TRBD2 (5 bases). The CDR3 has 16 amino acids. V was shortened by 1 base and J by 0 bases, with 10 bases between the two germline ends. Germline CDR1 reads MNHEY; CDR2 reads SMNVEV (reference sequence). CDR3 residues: CASSLYPGSSYNEQFF. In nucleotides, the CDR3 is TGTGCCAGCAGTTTATATCCGGGGAGCTCCTACAATGAGCAGTTCTTC.